A selection of T cell receptor beta chains follows, all from one sample in a study of beta chain features in type 1 diabetes. TCRdb's copy holds only in-frame clones and misses some; the assay was immunoSEQ multiplex PCR. The sample includes over 500,000 clones, 15% to 19% of them seen just once. The sample consisted of naive CD4+ T cells from blood. These receptors originate from a young man in good health. Both conserved end residues are part of each CDR3. The D gene is left open where the match is weak. Some rows have no size entry. The others give once, few or many, or a class for an expanded clone.

d_gene	v_gene	j_gene	abundance	CDR3aa	CDR3nt
NA	TRBV7-6	TRBJ1-2	NA	CASSPPHVRGRNYGYTF	TGTGCCAGCAGCCCTCCTCATGTAAGGGGACGTAACTATGGCTACACCTTC
TRBD1	TRBV10-3	TRBJ1-1	NA	CAIKGQGETEAFF	TGTGCCATCAAAGGACAGGGAGAGACTGAAGCTTTCTTT
NA	TRBV6-5	TRBJ1-1	NA	CASSYPGLPHTEAFF	TGTGCCAGCAGTTACCCAGGGCTACCGCACACTGAAGCTTTCTTT
TRBD1	TRBV7-2	TRBJ1-6	few	CASSTRQGSNSPLHF	TGTGCCAGCAGCACCAGACAGGGATCTAATTCACCCCTCCACTTT
NA	TRBV5-4	TRBJ2-7	NA	CASSSTALRDEQYF	TGTGCCAGCAGCTCTACAGCCCTCCGGGACGAGCAGTACTTC
TRBD1	TRBV7-2	TRBJ2-7	few	CASSRDGTGRYEQYF	TGTGCCAGCAGCCGCGACGGGACAGGGCGGTACGAGCAGTACTTC
TRBD1	TRBV30	TRBJ2-1	NA	CAWAQDRGPNEQFF	TGTGCCTGGGCCCAGGACAGGGGGCCCAATGAGCAGTTCTTC
NA	TRBV7-9	TRBJ2-3	few	CASRGRDRTGYTDTQYF	TGTGCCAGCAGAGGTAGGGATCGTACAGGCTACACAGATACGCAGTATTTT
NA	TRBV2	TRBJ2-2	NA	CASLMTGELFF	TGTGCCAGCCTAATGACCGGGGAGCTGTTTTTT
TRBD1	TRBV10-3	TRBJ1-2	NA	CAAGGTGDVGYTF	TGTGCCGCGGGAGGGACAGGAGACGTTGGCTACACCTTC
TRBD1	TRBV7-3	TRBJ2-7	few	CASSQTGTGSHEQYF	TGTGCCAGCAGCCAAACCGGGACAGGGAGCCACGAGCAGTACTTC
NA	TRBV14	TRBJ1-2	NA	CASSQGEGRNYGYTF	TGTGCCAGCAGCCAAGGAGAGGGGCGGAACTATGGCTACACCTTC
NA	TRBV5-4	TRBJ2-1	few	CASSLAGTAEQFF	TGTGCCAGCAGCTTGGCGGGGACGGCTGAGCAGTTCTTC
TRBD1	TRBV7-8	TRBJ1-1	NA	CASSLARQGNTEAFF	TGTGCCAGCAGCTTAGCAAGACAGGGGAACACTGAAGCTTTCTTT
NA	TRBV7-2	TRBJ1-1	few	CASSSLSWGEAFF	TGTGCCAGCAGCTCCTTATCGTGGGGTGAGGCTTTCTTT
TRBD1	TRBV6-5	TRBJ1-2	NA	CASRGTGAYGYTF	TGTGCCAGCAGGGGGACAGGGGCTTATGGCTACACCTTC
TRBD1	TRBV4-3	TRBJ2-6	NA	CASSQAPEGGAGGANVLTF	TGCGCCAGCAGCCAAGCCCCAGAAGGGGGCGCGGGTGGGGCCAACGTCCTGACTTTC
TRBD1	TRBV28	TRBJ2-7	NA	CASSGQGRYEQYF	TGTGCCAGCAGTGGACAGGGGAGGTACGAGCAGTACTTC
TRBD2	TRBV9	TRBJ2-3	NA	CASSVAPGTRAGGSTDTQYF	TGTGCCAGCAGCGTAGCTCCAGGGACCAGAGCGGGGGGTAGCACAGATACGCAGTATTTT
NA	TRBV5-1	TRBJ2-5	few	CASSLGQAYQETQYF	TGCGCCAGCAGCTTGGGTCAAGCCTACCAAGAGACCCAGTACTTC
TRBD1	TRBV28	TRBJ2-7	few	CASSGGTGDYEQYF	TGTGCCAGCAGTGGCGGGACAGGGGACTACGAGCAGTACTTC
NA	TRBV15	TRBJ2-5	NA	CATRGSLTETQYF	TGTGCCACTCGGGGCTCTTTGACAGAGACCCAGTACTTC
TRBD1	TRBV4-3	TRBJ1-2	few	CASSARQGRSGYTF	TGCGCCAGCAGCGCCCGACAGGGGAGGAGTGGCTACACCTTC
TRBD1	TRBV5-1	TRBJ2-7	few	CASSPGQGSQYF	TGCGCCAGCAGTCCCGGACAGGGGTCGCAGTACTTC
TRBD1	TRBV19	TRBJ2-7	few	CASSKWDSYEQYF	TGTGCCAGTAGTAAGTGGGACAGCTACGAGCAGTACTTC
NA	TRBV10-3	TRBJ1-1	NA	CAISEAIFHLYTEAFF	TGTGCCATCAGTGAGGCGATTTTCCACTTATACACTGAAGCTTTCTTT
NA	TRBV4-1	TRBJ2-5	once	CASSLVGAVRAGETQYF	TGCGCCAGCAGCCTCGTAGGGGCAGTTCGTGCGGGGGAGACCCAGTACTTC
NA	TRBV6-5	TRBJ1-2	NA	CASSKRVRVTGGYTF	TGTGCCAGCAGTAAACGCGTAAGGGTAACGGGAGGCTACACCTTC
TRBD2	TRBV9	TRBJ2-3	NA	CASSVRRGSTDTQYF	TGTGCCAGCAGCGTACGGCGGGGGAGCACAGATACGCAGTATTTT
TRBD2	TRBV11-1	TRBJ2-7	few	CASSPTSGRYEQYF	TGTGCCAGCAGCCCGACTAGCGGGAGATACGAGCAGTACTTC
NA	TRBV18	TRBJ1-1	NA	CASSPGQGNTEAFF	TGTGCCAGCTCACCAGGGCAGGGGAACACTGAAGCTTTCTTT
NA	TRBV10-3	TRBJ2-1	NA	CAISEGDFYNEQFF	TGTGCCATCAGTGAGGGGGACTTTTACAATGAGCAGTTCTTC
TRBD1	TRBV11-3	TRBJ2-5	NA	CASSKTGVGETQYF	TGTGCCAGCAGCAAAACAGGGGTGGGGGAGACCCAGTACTTC
TRBD2	TRBV11-2	TRBJ2-5	few	CASSLRLAGGQTQYF	TGTGCCAGCAGCTTACGACTAGCGGGAGGGCAGACCCAGTACTTC
TRBD1	TRBV4-2	TRBJ2-7	few	CASSQGGGSDEQYF	TGTGCCAGCAGCCAAGGAGGGGGCTCGGACGAGCAGTACTTC
NA	TRBV7-2	TRBJ1-5	few	CASSPVSGGDQPQHF	TGTGCCAGCAGCCCCGTTTCGGGGGGGGATCAGCCCCAGCATTTT
NA	TRBV29-1	TRBJ2-1	few	CSAWGTSIGTYNEQFF	TGCAGCGCCTGGGGTACATCCATAGGTACCTACAATGAGCAGTTCTTC
NA	TRBV19	TRBJ2-7	NA	CASSFRDPSLGQYF	TGTGCCAGTAGCTTCCGGGACCCATCTTTGGGGCAGTACTTC
NA	TRBV7-8	TRBJ1-4	few	CASSLARATNEKLFF	TGTGCCAGCAGCTTAGCGAGGGCAACTAATGAAAAACTGTTTTTT
NA	TRBV6-6	TRBJ2-7	few	CASRKGDFKGYEQYF	TGTGCCAGCAGAAAGGGGGACTTTAAAGGTTACGAGCAGTACTTC
TRBD1	TRBV10-3	TRBJ2-5	NA	CAIRGTKGQGSQETQYF	TGTGCCATCAGGGGTACGAAGGGACAGGGAAGCCAAGAGACCCAGTACTTC
NA	TRBV7-3	TRBJ2-7	few	CASSPGPVRQAEQYF	TGTGCCAGCAGCCCAGGTCCGGTAAGACAGGCCGAGCAGTACTTC
NA	TRBV11-3	TRBJ2-2	NA	CASSSSGTGELFF	TGTGCCAGCAGCTCATCCGGGACCGGGGAGCTGTTTTTT
TRBD1	TRBV29-1	TRBJ2-7	NA	CSVEDQTGGKYEQYF	TGCAGCGTTGAAGATCAGACAGGGGGCAAGTACGAGCAGTACTTC
TRBD1	TRBV19	TRBJ2-7	NA	CASSIRRDRPGEQYF	TGTGCCAGTAGTATTCGAAGGGACAGGCCAGGGGAGCAGTACTTC
TRBD2	TRBV15	TRBJ2-1	few	CATSRGPQRGYNEQFF	TGTGCCACCAGCAGAGGCCCACAGCGGGGGTACAATGAGCAGTTCTTC
NA	TRBV7-8	TRBJ2-1	few	CASSYERSSYNEQFF	TGTGCCAGCAGCTACGAGCGGAGCTCCTACAATGAGCAGTTCTTC
NA	TRBV13	TRBJ1-1	NA	CASSSAGGGNTEAFF	TGTGCCAGCAGCAGCGCCGGTGGAGGGAACACTGAAGCTTTCTTT
NA	TRBV4-2	TRBJ2-1	few	CASSQVSRSSRSSYNEQFF	TGTGCCAGCAGCCAAGTAAGTAGGTCTTCCCGAAGCTCCTACAATGAGCAGTTCTTC
NA	TRBV4-3	TRBJ1-2	NA	CASSQGLRDGGRGNYGYTF	TGCGCCAGCAGCCAAGGGCTACGGGACGGGGGTCGGGGTAACTATGGCTACACCTTC
NA	TRBV11-1	TRBJ2-5	NA	CASSRDRLGETQYF	TGTGCCAGCAGCCGTGACAGGTTAGGAGAGACCCAGTACTTC
NA	TRBV28	TRBJ2-1	NA	CASSSEVGGEQFF	TGTGCCAGCAGCTCGGAAGTGGGGGGTGAGCAGTTCTTC
NA	TRBV21-1	TRBJ2-1	few	CASSSRRGSYNEQFF	TGTGCCAGCAGCAGCCGGAGAGGGTCCTACAATGAGCAGTTCTTC
NA	TRBV20-1	TRBJ2-4	few	CSARTPNIQYF	TGCAGTGCTAGGACACCAAACATTCAGTACTTC
NA	TRBV10-3	TRBJ2-3	NA	CAISGTTDTQYF	TGTGCCATCAGCGGCACCACAGATACGCAGTATTTT
NA	TRBV6-1	TRBJ2-7	NA	CASSEAEAGEQYF	TGTGCCAGCAGTGAGGCAGAGGCGGGGGAGCAGTACTTC
NA	TRBV9	TRBJ1-1	NA	CASSVRRNTEAFF	TGTGCCAGCAGCGTAAGAAGGAACACTGAAGCTTTCTTT